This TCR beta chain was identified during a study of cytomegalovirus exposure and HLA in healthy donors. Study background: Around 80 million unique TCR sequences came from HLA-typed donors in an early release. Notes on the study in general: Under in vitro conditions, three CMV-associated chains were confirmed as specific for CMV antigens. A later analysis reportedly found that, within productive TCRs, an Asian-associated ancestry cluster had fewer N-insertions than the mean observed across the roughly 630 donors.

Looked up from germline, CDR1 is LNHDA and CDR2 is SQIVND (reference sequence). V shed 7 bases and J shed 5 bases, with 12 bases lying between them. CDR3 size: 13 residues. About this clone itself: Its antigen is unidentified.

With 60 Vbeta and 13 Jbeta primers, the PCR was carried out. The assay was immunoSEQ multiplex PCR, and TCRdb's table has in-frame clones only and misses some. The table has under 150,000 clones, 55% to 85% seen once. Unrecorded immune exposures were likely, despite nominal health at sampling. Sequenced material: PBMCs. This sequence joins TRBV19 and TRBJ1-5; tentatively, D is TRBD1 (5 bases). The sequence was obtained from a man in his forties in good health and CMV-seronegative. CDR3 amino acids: CASNPGVDQPQHF. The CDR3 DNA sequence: TGTGCCAGTAACCCGGGGGTAGATCAGCCCCAGCATTTT.